The 18 T cell receptor beta chains presented below share a single source sample, sequenced in a study of T cells after yellow fever vaccination. TCRdb analysed the 5' RACE reads with MiXCR anew, one entry per CDR3 protein. This sample has 300,000 to 400,000 distinct CDR3 sequences, with 8.5% to 10% found just once. Sequenced material: PBMCs, taken on the day of the first yellow fever vaccination. These receptor sequences come from a man between 18 and 35 years old who received the YFV17D yellow fever vaccine.

Ten or more counts support this clonotype. This chain connects TRBV29-1 to TRBJ2-7, with 8 bases aligning to TRBD1. Germline-derived CDR1 and CDR2 are SQVTM and ANQGSEA. V trimming: 0 bases; J trimming: 5 bases; junction bases outside the gene matches: 3. The CDR3 runs to 13 residues. CDR3 sequence reads: CSVEDGQGDEQYF. CDR3 sequence (DNA): TGCAGCGTTGAAGATGGACAGGGAGACGAGCAGTACTTC.

This clonotype has at least ten counts. The V and J genes are TRBV18 and TRBJ1-5; weak D call: TRBD1 (6 bases). Germline V CDR1 and CDR2: KGHSH, LQKENI. V was cut by 0 bases and J by 7 bases, with 7 bases left in between. CDR3 length: 13 amino acids. The CDR3: CASSPPGAQPQHF. CDR3 in DNA: TGTGCCAGCTCACCACCGGGGGCCCAGCCCCAGCATTTT.

There are a few counts of this clonotype. The CDR3 DNA reads TGTGCCAGCAGCTCGGAAGACTTAGAGACCCAGTACTTC. Amino acid sequence: CASSSEDLETQYF. The J gene is TRBJ2-5, the V gene TRBV5-4; D unclear. Germline V CDR1 and CDR2: SGHNT, YYREEE (reference sequence). The CDR3 sequence is 13 residues long. Trimming removed 3 bases from V and 4 bases from J, with 10 bases in between. Filled out from reference TRBV5-4 and TRBJ2-5, the complete variable domain reads ETGVTQSPTHLIKTRGQQVTLRCSSQSGHNTVSWYQQALGQGPQFIFQYYREEENGRGNFPPRFSGLQFPNYSSELNVNALELDDSALYLCASSSEDLETQYFGPGTRLLVL.

There are a few counts of this clonotype. The chain recombines TRBV27 with TRBJ2-7; D might be TRBD1 (7 bases). The CDR3 extends over 14 amino acids. Trimming stripped 5 bases from V and 4 bases from J, with 15 bases between. Germline CDR1 is MNHEY and CDR2 is SMNVEV (reference sequence). Here the CDR3 DNA reads TGTGCCAGCAGTCCCAGACAGGGACTTTACGAGCAGTACTTC. As protein: CASSPRQGLYEQYF.

This sequence joins TRBV6-5 and TRBJ1-2, with D possibly matching TRBD1 (5 bases). This CDR3 has 14 residues. V was pared by 2 bases and J by 4 bases, with 11 bases between. Germline V CDR1 and CDR2: MNHEY, SVGAGI. The CDR3 protein is CASSYGQGAYGYTF. CDR3 sequence (DNA): TGTGCCAGCAGTTACGGGCAGGGTGCCTATGGCTACACCTTC.

The chain combines TRBV15 with TRBJ2-2; 8 bases map to TRBD2. The trim removed 6 bases at V and 5 bases at J, leaving 5 bases unmatched. Germline V lookup: CDR1 LNHNV, CDR2 YYDKDF (reference sequence). CDR3 size: 14 residues. The CDR3 DNA reads TGTGCCACCAGTCCGGGGGGGCTTACCGGGGAGCTGTTTTTT. Its protein product is CATSPGGLTGELFF.

In its sample, this clonotype was seen many times. The chain uses TRBV5-4 and TRBJ1-1; the match to TRBD1 covers 7 bases. The ends lost 5 bases at V and 2 bases at J; junction bases unmatched: 9. CDR3 size: 15 residues. The germline V gene encodes CDR1 SGHNT and CDR2 YYREEE (reference sequence). CDR3 loop: CASSPLGQFNTEAFF. The CDR3 bases are TGTGCCAGCAGTCCGCTGGGACAGTTCAACACTGAAGCTTTCTTT.

The CDR3 sequence: CASSQVGSLNYGYTF. As DNA, the CDR3 is TGCGCCAGCAGCCAAGTCGGCTCTCTTAACTATGGCTACACCTTC. The chain links TRBV4-1 to TRBJ1-2; the D is unclear. This CDR3 comprises 15 residues. V shed 1 base and J shed 1 base, with 10 bases lying between them. The V gene's germline CDR1 is MGHRA and CDR2 YSYEKL.

As concerns this clonotype: Just one base apart from a much larger clone, this may be a read error. The rearrangement joins TRBV10-3 to TRBJ1-1, with D unresolved. The CDR3 covers 12 residues. CDR1 is ENHRY, CDR2 SYGVKD, per germline. DNA for the CDR3: TGTGCCATCAAGGAAGGAGGCACTGAAGCTCTCTTT. Protein: CAIKEGGTEALF.

This clonotype appeared many times. J is TRBJ1-1 and V is TRBV5-1; 7 bases agree with TRBD1. This CDR3 region has 14 residues. Trimming took 4 bases from V and 1 from J; bases not matched to a gene: 4. Germline lookup yields CDR1 SGHRS and CDR2 YFSETQ. This CDR3 reads CASSLTGRNTEAFF. CDR3 nucleotides: TGCGCCAGCAGCCTGACAGGGAGGAACACTGAAGCTTTCTTT.

In its sample, this clonotype was seen a few times. CDR3 amino acids: CASSPSLQGTQYF. The DNA for the CDR3 is TGTGCCAGCAGCCCGTCCCTTCAGGGGACCCAGTACTTC. The chain couples TRBV7-2 to TRBJ2-5; maybe TRBD1 (5 bases). CDR1 SGHTA and CDR2 FQGNSA come from the germline V gene. CDR3 length equals 13 residues. V was shortened by 5 bases and J by 7 bases, with 14 bases between the two germline ends.

The genes are TRBV30 and TRBJ2-3, with a tentative D call TRBD2 (5 bases). V gave up 0 bases and J gave up 4 bases, with 14 bases separating them. The CDR3 loop spans 15 amino acids. Germline lookup yields CDR1 GTSNPN and CDR2 SVGIG (reference sequence). The DNA for the CDR3 is TGTGCCTGGAGTGTATCCGGGAATCTCGCAGATACGCAGTATTTT. This encodes CAWSVSGNLADTQYF. The full variable domain, rest sourced from reference TRBV30 and TRBJ2-3, is SQTIHQWPATLVQPVGSPLSLECTVEGTSNPNLYWYRQAAGRGLQLLFYSVGIGQISSEVPQNLSASRPQDRQFILSSKKLLLSDSGFYLCAWSVSGNLADTQYFGPGTRLTVL.

This clonotype was found a few times. This chain uses TRBV6-2 or TRBV6-3 with TRBJ1-2, with a weak D call TRBD1 (5 bases). Germline V gene data show CDR1 as MNHEY and CDR2 as SVGEGT. V was cut by 5 bases and J by 1 base, with 5 bases left in between. The length of the CDR3 is 12 residues. The CDR3 DNA reads TGTGCCAGCAGTGACAGTAACTATGGCTACACCTTC. Its protein is CASSDSNYGYTF.

This clonotype was picked up a small number of times. The rearrangement uses TRBV15 and TRBJ2-3, with 15 positions matching TRBD2. CDR3 size: 18 residues. The germline gives CDR1 LNHNV, CDR2 YYDKDF (reference sequence). V lost 5 bases, J lost 0 bases, and 6 bases stayed unmatched. CDR3 DNA sequence: TGTGCCACCAGCGTGGGACTAGCGGGGGGTCGAAGCACAGATACGCAGTATTTT. It encodes CATSVGLAGGRSTDTQYF. Full variable domain (remainder filled in from reference TRBV15 and TRBJ2-3): DAMVIQNPRYQVTQFGKPVTLSCSQTLNHNVMYWYQQKSSQAPKLLFHYYDKDFNNEADTPDNFQSRRPNTSFCFLDIRSPGLGDTAMYLCATSVGLAGGRSTDTQYFGPGTRLTVL.

This clonotype was detected a few times. The chain uses TRBV4-2 and TRBJ1-3; no clear D. The CDR3 runs 19 residues. The germline V and J ends were trimmed by 1 base and 0 bases, with 19 bases remaining between them. Germline V lookup: CDR1 LGHNA, CDR2 YNFKEQ. The CDR3 sequence: CASSQVSSELLSSGNTIYF. CDR3 bases: TGTGCCAGCAGCCAAGTCAGTTCTGAGCTCTTGAGCTCTGGAAACACCATATATTTT.

This clonotype was counted many times. This sequence joins TRBV27 and TRBJ1-2; D not resolved. Looked up from germline, CDR1 is MNHEY and CDR2 is SMNVEV (reference sequence). CDR3 length: 11 amino acids. Trimming removed 8 bases at V and 8 bases at J, with 12 bases between. The CDR3 is CASPVRVGYTF. As DNA, the CDR3 is TGTGCCAGCCCTGTAAGGGTAGGCTACACCTTC.

This clonotype was detected only a few times. V gene TRBV7-3 combines with J gene TRBJ1-2; 7 nucleotides align to TRBD1. V dropped 3 bases and J dropped 6; count of bases not matched to a gene: 4. The CDR3 is 13 residues long. CDR1 and CDR2 from the germline V gene are SGHTA and FQGTGA. This chain's CDR3 is CASSLARGNGYTF. The CDR3 DNA sequence: TGTGCCAGCAGCTTGGCCAGGGGGAATGGCTACACCTTC. The variable domain in full, completed from reference TRBV7-3 and TRBJ1-2, reads GAGVSQTPSNKVTEKGKYVELRCDPISGHTALYWYRQSLGQGPEFLIYFQGTGAADDSGLPNDRFFAVRPEGSVSTLKIQRTERGDSAVYLCASSLARGNGYTFGSGTRLTVV.

This clonotype has ten or more counts. J is TRBJ2-5 and V is TRBV7-2, with unresolved D. From germline, CDR1 is SGHTA and CDR2 FQGNSA. This CDR3 comprises 14 residues. Trimming stripped 7 bases from V and 1 base from J, with 13 bases between. Written as DNA, the CDR3 is TGTGCCAGCATTCCCCCCGGGCTCCAAGAGACCCAGTACTTC. Residues: CASIPPGLQETQYF. The full variable domain, with the rest looked up from reference TRBV7-2 and TRBJ2-5, is GAGVSQSPSNKVTEKGKDVELRCDPISGHTALYWYRQSLGQGLEFLIYFQGNSAPDKSGLPSDRFSAERTGGSVSTLTIQRTQQEDSAVYLCASIPPGLQETQYFGPGTRLLVL.